This is a list of T cell receptor beta chains from one sample in a study of shared clonotypes between healthy human individuals. Only in-frame clones appear in the TCRdb table, and some are missing; sequencing was by immunoSEQ multiplex PCR. There are fewer than 1 million clones in the sample; approximately 96% occur only once, and less than 0.3% lies in the top ten. Material: naive CD8+ T cells sorted from blood. These TCRs come from a man between 25 and 39 years old in good health. The CDR3 runs from the conserved cysteine through the conserved F or W. D genes are given only for firm matches. Rows give clone size only sometimes, using once, few, many, or a class for an expanded clone.

V gene,D gene,J gene,clone size,CDR3 protein,CDR3 DNA
TRBV14,TRBD2,TRBJ2-1,.,CASSQGLAGGPRFNEQFF,TGTGCCAGCAGCCAAGGGCTAGCGGGAGGGCCACGTTTCAATGAGCAGTTCTTC
TRBV6-5,.,TRBJ2-1,.,CASSFSAGNNEQFF,TGTGCCAGCTCCTTCTCGGCAGGGAATAATGAGCAGTTCTTC
TRBV28,.,TRBJ2-2,.,CASSKTVHTGELFF,TGTGCCAGCAGCAAGACAGTTCACACCGGGGAGCTGTTTTTT
TRBV9,TRBD2,TRBJ2-1,.,CASSVSTSGSRDEQFF,TGTGCCAGCAGCGTAAGTACTAGCGGGAGTAGAGATGAGCAGTTCTTC
TRBV2,.,TRBJ1-1,.,CGTASYTEAFF,TGTGGTACAGCCAGTTACACTGAAGCTTTCTTT
TRBV10-1,TRBD2,TRBJ2-1,.,CASSDGTSRLHEQFF,TGCGCCAGCAGTGATGGGACTAGCCGTCTCCATGAGCAGTTCTTC
TRBV7-9,.,TRBJ2-2,once,CASSLTGDSITGELFF,TGTGCCAGCAGCTTAACGGGGGACAGCATCACCGGGGAGCTGTTTTTT
TRBV7-9,.,TRBJ2-7,.,CASSLRDEQYF,TGTGCCAGCAGCTTGAGGGACGAGCAGTACTTC
TRBV28,TRBD1,TRBJ1-5,.,CASRTGQGALPGRQPQHF,TGTGCCAGCAGGACGGGACAGGGGGCTCTCCCAGGGCGTCAGCCCCAGCATTTT
TRBV19,.,TRBJ2-4,once,CASSIFTGAKNIQYF,TGTGCCAGTAGTATTTTTACTGGAGCCAAAAACATTCAGTACTTC
TRBV7-9,TRBD2,TRBJ2-5,.,CASSHPRGREGYQETQYF,TGTGCCAGCAGCCATCCTCGCGGACGGGAGGGTTACCAAGAGACCCAGTACTTC
TRBV7-2,TRBD2,TRBJ2-7,.,CASYIGLAGGEQYF,TGTGCCAGCTACATAGGACTAGCGGGAGGCGAGCAGTACTTC
TRBV4-3,.,TRBJ2-3,.,CASSQAFWGDTQYF,TGCGCCAGCAGCCAAGCTTTTTGGGGGGATACGCAGTATTTT
TRBV30,.,TRBJ1-4,.,CAWSEGGNEKLFF,TGTGCCTGGAGTGAGGGTGGTAATGAAAAACTGTTTTTT